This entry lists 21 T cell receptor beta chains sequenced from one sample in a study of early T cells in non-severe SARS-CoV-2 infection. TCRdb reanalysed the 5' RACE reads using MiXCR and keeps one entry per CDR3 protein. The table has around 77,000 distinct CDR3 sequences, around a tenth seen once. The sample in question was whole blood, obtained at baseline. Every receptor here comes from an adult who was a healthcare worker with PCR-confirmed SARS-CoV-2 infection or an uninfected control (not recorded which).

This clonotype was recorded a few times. CDR3 nucleotides: TGTGCCAGCAGCTTAGGACAGGGCGTAGATACGCAGTATTTT. It translates to CASSLGQGVDTQYF. The chain has TRBV7-3 and TRBJ2-3; the match to TRBD1 covers 8 bases. The germline V gene has CDR1 SGHTA and CDR2 FQGTGA. This CDR3 region has 14 residues. With V trimmed by 2 bases and J by 5 bases, 3 bases remained unmatched.

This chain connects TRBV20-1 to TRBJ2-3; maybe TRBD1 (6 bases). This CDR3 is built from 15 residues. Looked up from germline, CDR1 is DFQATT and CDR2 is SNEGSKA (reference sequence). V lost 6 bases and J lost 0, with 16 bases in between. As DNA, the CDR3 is TGCAGTGCCATACAGGGTTGGGCTAGCACAGATACGCAGTATTTT. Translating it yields CSAIQGWASTDTQYF.

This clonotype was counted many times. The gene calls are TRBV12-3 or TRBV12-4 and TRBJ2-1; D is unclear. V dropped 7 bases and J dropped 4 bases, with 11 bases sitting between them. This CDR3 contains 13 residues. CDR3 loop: CASTGGLYNEQFF. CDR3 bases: TGTGCCAGCACCGGCGGTCTTTACAATGAGCAGTTCTTC.

The CDR3 sequence is CASSPRDRSGAYEQYF. For the CDR3, the DNA is TGTGCCAGCAGCCCCCGGGACAGGTCGGGCGCCTACGAGCAGTACTTC. The chain joins TRBV11-2 to TRBJ2-7; 8 bases match TRBD1. The V segment lost 5 bases and the J segment 2 bases; nucleotides outside the gene matches: 11. Per germline, CDR1 SGHAT and CDR2 FQNNGV. The CDR3 consists of 16 residues.

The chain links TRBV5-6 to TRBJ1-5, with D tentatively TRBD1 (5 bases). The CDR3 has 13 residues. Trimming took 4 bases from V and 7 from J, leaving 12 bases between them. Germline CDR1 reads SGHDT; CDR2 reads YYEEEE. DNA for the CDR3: TGTGCCAGCAGCCTCTTTCAGGGACAGCCCCAGCATTTT. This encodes CASSLFQGQPQHF.

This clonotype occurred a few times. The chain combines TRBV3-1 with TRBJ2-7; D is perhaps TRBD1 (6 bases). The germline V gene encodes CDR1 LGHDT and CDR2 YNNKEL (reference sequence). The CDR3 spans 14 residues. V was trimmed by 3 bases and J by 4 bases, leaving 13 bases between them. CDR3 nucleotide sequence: TGTGCCAGCAGCCAGTACCACAGGGCTTACGAGCAGTACTTC. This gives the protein CASSQYHRAYEQYF.

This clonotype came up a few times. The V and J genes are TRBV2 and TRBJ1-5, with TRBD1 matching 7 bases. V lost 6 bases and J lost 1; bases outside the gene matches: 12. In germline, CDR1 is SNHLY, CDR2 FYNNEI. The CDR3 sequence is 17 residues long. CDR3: CASSYEADRDSNQPQHF. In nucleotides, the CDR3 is TGTGCCAGCAGCTACGAGGCAGACAGGGACAGCAATCAGCCCCAGCATTTT. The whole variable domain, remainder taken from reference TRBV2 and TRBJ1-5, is EPEVTQTPSHQVTQMGQEVILRCVPISNHLYFYWYRQILGQKVEFLVSFYNNEISEKSEIFDDQFSVERPDGSNFTLKIRSTKLEDSAMYFCASSYEADRDSNQPQHFGDGTRLSIL.

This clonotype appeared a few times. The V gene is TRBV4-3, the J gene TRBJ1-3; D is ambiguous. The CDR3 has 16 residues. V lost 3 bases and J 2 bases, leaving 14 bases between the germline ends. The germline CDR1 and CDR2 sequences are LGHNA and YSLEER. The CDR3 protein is CASSHSGEGTGNTIYF. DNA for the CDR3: TGCGCCAGCAGCCACTCCGGTGAGGGTACTGGAAACACCATATATTTT.

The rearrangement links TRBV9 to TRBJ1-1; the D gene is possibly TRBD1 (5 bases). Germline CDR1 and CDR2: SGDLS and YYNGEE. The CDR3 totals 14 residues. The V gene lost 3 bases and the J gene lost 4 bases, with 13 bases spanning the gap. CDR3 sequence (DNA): TGTGCCAGCAGCGCCCAGGGCCTGGGCACTGAAGCTTTCTTT. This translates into CASSAQGLGTEAFF.

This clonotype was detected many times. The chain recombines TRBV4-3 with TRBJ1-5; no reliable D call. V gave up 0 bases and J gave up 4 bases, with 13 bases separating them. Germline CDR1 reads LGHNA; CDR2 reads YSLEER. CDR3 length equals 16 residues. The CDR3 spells CASSQDWGKQNQPQHF. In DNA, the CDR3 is TGCGCCAGCAGCCAAGATTGGGGAAAACAGAATCAGCCCCAGCATTTT.

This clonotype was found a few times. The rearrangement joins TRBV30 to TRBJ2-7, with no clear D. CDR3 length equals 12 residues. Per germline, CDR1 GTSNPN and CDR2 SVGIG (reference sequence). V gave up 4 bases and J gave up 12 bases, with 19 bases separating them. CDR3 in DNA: TGTGCCTGGATGCACTCTGCTACGAAGTCGTACTTC. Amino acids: CAWMHSATKSYF.

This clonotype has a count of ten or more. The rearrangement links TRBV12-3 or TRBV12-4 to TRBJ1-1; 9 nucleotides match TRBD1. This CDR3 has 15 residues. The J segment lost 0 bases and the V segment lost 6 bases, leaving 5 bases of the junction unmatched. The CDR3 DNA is TGTGCCAGCAGGAGTACAGGGGGCATGAACACTGAAGCTTTCTTT. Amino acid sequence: CASRSTGGMNTEAFF.

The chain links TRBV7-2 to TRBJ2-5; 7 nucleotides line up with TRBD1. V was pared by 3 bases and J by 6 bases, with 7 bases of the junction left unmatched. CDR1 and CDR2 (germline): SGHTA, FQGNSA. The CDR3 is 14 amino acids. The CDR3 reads CASSLLAGGQTQYF. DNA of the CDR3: TGTGCCAGCAGCTTGCTAGCAGGGGGTCAGACCCAGTACTTC.

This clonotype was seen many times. The CDR3 coding sequence is TGTGCCTGGAGTGTGCACAGGAACACTGAAGCTTTCTTT. Amino acids: CAWSVHRNTEAFF. The chain joins TRBV30 to TRBJ1-1; no clear D. Trimming cost V 0 bases and J 1 base, with 6 bases left between them. The CDR3 sequence is 13 residues long. Germline CDR1 is GTSNPN and CDR2 is SVGIG (reference sequence).

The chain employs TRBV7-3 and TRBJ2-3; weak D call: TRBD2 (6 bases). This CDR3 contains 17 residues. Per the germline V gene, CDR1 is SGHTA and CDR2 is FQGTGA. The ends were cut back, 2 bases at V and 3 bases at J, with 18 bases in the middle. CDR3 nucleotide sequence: TGTGCCAGCAGCTTATTGGGATGGGGGACTGGGACAGATACGCAGTATTTT. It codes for CASSLLGWGTGTDTQYF.

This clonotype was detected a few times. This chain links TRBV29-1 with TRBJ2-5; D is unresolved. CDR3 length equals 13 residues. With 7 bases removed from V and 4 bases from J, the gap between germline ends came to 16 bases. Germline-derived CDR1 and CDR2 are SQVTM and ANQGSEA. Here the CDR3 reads CSASSPSGETQYF. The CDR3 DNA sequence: TGCAGCGCCTCCTCTCCCTCGGGAGAGACCCAGTACTTC.

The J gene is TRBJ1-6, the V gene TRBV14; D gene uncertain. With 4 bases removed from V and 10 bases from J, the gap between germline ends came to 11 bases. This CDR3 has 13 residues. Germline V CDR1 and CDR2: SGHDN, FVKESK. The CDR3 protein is CASSPELESPLHF. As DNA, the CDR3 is TGTGCCAGCAGCCCAGAACTGGAGTCACCCCTCCACTTT.

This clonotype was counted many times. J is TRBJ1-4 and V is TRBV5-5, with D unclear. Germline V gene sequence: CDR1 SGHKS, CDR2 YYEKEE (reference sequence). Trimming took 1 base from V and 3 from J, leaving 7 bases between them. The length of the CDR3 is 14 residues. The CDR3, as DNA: TGTGCCAGCAGCTTGACAGCTTCTAATGAAAAACTGTTTTTT. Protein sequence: CASSLTASNEKLFF. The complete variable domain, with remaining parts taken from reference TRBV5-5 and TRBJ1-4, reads DAGVTQSPTHLIKTRGQQVTLRCSPISGHKSVSWYQQVLGQGPQFIFQYYEKEERGRGNFPDRFSARQFPNYSSELNVNALLLGDSALYLCASSLTASNEKLFFGSGTQLSVL.

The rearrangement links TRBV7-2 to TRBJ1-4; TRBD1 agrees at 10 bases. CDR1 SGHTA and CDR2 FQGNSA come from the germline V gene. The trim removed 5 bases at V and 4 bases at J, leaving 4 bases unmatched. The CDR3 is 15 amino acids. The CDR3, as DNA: TGTGCCAGCAGCATCGACAGGGGGCGTAATGAAAAACTGTTTTTT. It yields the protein CASSIDRGRNEKLFF.

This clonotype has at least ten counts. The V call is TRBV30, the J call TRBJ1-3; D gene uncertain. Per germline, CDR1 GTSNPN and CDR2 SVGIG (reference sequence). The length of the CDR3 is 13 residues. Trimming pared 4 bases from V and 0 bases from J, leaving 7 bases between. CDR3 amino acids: CAWNTVSGNTIYF. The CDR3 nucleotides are TGTGCCTGGAACACGGTCTCTGGAAACACCATATATTTT. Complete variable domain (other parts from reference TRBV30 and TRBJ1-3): SQTIHQWPATLVQPVGSPLSLECTVEGTSNPNLYWYRQAAGRGLQLLFYSVGIGQISSEVPQNLSASRPQDRQFILSSKKLLLSDSGFYLCAWNTVSGNTIYFGEGSWLTVV.

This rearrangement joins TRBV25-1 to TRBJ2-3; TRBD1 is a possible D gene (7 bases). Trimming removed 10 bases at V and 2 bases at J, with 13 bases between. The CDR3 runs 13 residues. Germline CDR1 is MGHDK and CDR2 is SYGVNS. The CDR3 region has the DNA TGTGCCACCCAGGGGGGAAACACAGATACGCAGTATTTT. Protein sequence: CATQGGNTDTQYF.